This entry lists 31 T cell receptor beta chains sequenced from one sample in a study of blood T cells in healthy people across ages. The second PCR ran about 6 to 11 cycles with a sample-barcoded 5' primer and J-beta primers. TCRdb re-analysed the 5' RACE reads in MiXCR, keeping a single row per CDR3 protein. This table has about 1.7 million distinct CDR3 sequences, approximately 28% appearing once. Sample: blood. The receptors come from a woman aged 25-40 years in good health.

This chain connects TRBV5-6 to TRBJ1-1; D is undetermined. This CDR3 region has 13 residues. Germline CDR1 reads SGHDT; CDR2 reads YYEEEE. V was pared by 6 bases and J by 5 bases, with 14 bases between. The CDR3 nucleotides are TGTGCCAGCACCACGCCCCCATTTACTGAAGCTTTCTTT. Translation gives CASTTPPFTEAFF.

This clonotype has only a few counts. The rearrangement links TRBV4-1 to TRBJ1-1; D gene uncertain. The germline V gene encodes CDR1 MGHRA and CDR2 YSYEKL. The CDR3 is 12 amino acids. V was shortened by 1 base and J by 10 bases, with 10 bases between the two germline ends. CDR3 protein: CASSQGALGAFF. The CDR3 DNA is TGCGCCAGCAGCCAAGGAGCCTTGGGAGCTTTCTTT.

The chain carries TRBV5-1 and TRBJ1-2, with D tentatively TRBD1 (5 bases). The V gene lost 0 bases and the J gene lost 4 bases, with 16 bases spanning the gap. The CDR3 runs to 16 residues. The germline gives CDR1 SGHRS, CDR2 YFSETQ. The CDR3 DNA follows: TGCGCCAGCAGCTTGGCCCCGGCTGATAGGGGCTATGGCTACACCTTC. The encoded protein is CASSLAPADRGYGYTF. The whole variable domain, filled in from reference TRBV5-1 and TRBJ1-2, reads KAGVTQTPRYLIKTRGQQVTLSCSPISGHRSVSWYQQTPGQGLQFLFEYFSETQRNKGNFPGRFSGRQFSNSRSEMNVSTLELGDSALYLCASSLAPADRGYGYTFGSGTRLTVV.

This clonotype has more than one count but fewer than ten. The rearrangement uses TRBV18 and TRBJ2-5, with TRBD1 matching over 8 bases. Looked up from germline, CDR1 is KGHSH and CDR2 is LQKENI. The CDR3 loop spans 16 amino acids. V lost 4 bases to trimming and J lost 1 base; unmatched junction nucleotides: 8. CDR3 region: CASSQRTGRSQETQYF. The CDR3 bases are TGTGCCAGCTCACAACGGACAGGGAGGTCCCAAGAGACCCAGTACTTC.

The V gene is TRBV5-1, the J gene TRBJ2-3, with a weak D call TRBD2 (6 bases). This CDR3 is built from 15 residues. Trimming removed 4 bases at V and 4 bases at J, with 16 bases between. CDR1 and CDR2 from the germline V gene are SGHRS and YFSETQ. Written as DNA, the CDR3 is TGCGCCAGCAGCGCCTCGGTGGGAGGACCAGATACGCAGTATTTT. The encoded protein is CASSASVGGPDTQYF.

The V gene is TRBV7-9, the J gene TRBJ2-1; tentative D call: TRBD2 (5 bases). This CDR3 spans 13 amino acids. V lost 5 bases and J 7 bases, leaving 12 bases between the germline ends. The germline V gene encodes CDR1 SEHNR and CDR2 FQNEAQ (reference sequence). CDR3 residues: CASSPVWRNEQFF. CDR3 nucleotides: TGTGCCAGCAGCCCCGTTTGGAGGAATGAGCAGTTCTTC.

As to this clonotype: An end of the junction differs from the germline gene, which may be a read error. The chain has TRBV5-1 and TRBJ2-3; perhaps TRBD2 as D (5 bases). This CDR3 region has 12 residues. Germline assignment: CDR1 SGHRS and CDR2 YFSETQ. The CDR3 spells CAGSLALGAEYF. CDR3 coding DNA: TGCGCCGGCAGCTTGGCCCTTGGAGCGGAGTATTTT.

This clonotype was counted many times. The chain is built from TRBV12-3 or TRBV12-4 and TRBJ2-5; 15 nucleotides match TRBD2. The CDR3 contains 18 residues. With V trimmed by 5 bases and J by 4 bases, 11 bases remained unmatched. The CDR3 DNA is TGTGCCAGCAGTCCCGGACTAGCGGGGGGGCTCGGGCTAGAGACCCAGTACTTC. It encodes CASSPGLAGGLGLETQYF.

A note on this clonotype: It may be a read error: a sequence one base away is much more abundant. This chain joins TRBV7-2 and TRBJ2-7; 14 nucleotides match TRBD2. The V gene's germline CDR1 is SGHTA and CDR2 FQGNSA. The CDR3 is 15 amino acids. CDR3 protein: CVSRPPGLAGVKQYF. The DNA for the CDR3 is TGTGTCAGCAGACCCCCGGGACTAGCGGGAGTAAAGCAGTACTTC.

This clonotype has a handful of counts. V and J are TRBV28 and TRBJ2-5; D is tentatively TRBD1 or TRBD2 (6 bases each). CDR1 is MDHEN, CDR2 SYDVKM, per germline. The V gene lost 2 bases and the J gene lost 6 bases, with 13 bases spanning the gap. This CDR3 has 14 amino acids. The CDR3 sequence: CASSLRQGRQTQYF. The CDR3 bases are TGTGCCAGCAGTTTAAGGCAGGGGAGGCAGACCCAGTACTTC.

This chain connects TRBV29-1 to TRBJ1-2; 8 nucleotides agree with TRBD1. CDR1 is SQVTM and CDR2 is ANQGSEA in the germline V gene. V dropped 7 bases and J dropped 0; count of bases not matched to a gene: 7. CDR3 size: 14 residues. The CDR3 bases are TGCAGCGCCTCAGGGACAGGAACTAACTATGGCTACACCTTC. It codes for CSASGTGTNYGYTF.

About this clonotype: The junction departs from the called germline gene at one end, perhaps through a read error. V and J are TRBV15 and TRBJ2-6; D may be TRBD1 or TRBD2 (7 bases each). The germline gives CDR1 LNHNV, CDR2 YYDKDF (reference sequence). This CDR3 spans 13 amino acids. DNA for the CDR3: TGTGCCACTCTTCAGGGGGGGGCCAACGCCCTGACTTTC. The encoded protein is CATLQGGANALTF.

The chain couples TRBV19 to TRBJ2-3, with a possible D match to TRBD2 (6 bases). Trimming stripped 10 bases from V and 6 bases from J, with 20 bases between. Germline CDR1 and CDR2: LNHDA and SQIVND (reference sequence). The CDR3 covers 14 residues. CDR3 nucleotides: TGTGCCACTAGCGCCGGACTAAGGTTGGATACGCAGTATTTT. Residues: CATSAGLRLDTQYF.

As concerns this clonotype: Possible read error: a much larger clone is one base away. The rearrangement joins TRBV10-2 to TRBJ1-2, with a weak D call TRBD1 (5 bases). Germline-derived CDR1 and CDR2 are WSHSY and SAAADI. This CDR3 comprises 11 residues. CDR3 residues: CASRGVQGCTF. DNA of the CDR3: TGCGCCAGCAGAGGTGTGCAGGGCTGCACCTTC.

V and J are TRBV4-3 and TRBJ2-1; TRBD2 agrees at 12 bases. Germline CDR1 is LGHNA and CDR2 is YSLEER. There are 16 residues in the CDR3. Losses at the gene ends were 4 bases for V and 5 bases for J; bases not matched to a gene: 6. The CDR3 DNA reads TGCGCCAGCAGCCTCCTAGCGGGAGGGCCCAACAATGAGCAGTTCTTC. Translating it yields CASSLLAGGPNNEQFF.

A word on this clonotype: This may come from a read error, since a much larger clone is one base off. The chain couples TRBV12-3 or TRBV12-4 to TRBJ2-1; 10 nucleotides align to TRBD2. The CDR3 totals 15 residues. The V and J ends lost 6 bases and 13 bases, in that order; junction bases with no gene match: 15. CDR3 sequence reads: CASREQGLARETQFF. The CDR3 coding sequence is TGTGCCAGCAGGGAGCAGGGACTAGCGAGAGAGACCCAGTTCTTC.

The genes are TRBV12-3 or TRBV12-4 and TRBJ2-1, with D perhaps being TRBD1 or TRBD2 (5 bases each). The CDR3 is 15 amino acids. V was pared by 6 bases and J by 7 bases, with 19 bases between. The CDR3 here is CASRFPGPAANEQFF. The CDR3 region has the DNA TGTGCCAGCAGATTCCCGGGACCAGCAGCTAATGAGCAGTTCTTC.

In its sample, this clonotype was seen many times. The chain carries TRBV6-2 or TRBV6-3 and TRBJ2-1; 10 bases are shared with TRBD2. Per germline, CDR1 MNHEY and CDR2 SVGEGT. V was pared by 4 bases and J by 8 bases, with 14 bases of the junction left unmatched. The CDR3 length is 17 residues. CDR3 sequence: CASSSRRSGRARDEQFF. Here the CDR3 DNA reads TGTGCCAGCAGTTCCCGAAGAAGCGGGAGGGCCAGGGATGAGCAGTTCTTC.

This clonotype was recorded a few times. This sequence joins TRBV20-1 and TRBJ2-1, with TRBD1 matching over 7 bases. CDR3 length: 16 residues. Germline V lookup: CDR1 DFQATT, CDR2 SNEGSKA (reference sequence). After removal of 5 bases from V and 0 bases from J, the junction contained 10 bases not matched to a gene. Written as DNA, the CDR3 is TGCAGTGCTCCAAGACAGGGTTCAAGCTCCTACAATGAGCAGTTCTTC. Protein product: CSAPRQGSSSYNEQFF.

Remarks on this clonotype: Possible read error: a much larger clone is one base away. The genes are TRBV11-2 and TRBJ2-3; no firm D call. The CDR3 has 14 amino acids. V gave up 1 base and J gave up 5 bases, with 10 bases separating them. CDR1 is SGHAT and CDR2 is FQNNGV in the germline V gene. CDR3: CASSLARVRDTQYF. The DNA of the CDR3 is TGTGCCAGCAGCTTAGCACGGGTCCGAGATACGCAGTATTTT.

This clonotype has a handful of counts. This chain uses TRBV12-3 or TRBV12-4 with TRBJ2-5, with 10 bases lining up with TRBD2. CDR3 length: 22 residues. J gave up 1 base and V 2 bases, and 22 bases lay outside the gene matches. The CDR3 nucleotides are TGTGCCAGCAGTTTAACGGCAGGTCGACTGCGGCTAGCGGGAGATCGCCAAGAGACCCAGTACTTC. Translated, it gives CASSLTAGRLRLAGDRQETQYF.

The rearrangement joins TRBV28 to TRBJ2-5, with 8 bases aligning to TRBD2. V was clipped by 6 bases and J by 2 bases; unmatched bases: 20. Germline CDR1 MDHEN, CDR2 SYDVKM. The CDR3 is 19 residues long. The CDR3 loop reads CASSLFSSPGLGKQETQYF. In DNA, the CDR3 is TGTGCCAGCAGCCTCTTTTCTTCGCCGGGACTAGGGAAACAAGAGACCCAGTACTTC.

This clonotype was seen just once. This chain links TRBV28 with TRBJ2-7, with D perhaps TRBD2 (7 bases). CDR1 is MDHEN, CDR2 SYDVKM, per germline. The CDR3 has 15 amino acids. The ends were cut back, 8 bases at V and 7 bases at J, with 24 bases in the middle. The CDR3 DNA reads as TGTGCCAGCGGGGAAGGGGGGGCCTCCTACAATGAGCAGTACTTC. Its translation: CASGEGGASYNEQYF.

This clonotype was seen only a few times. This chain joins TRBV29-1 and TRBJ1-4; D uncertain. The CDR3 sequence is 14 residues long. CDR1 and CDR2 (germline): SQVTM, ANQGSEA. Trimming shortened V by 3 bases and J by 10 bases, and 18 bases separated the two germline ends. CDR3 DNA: TGCAGCGTTGATTGGGGAAACTCTGAAGGAAAACTGTTTTTT. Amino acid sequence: CSVDWGNSEGKLFF.

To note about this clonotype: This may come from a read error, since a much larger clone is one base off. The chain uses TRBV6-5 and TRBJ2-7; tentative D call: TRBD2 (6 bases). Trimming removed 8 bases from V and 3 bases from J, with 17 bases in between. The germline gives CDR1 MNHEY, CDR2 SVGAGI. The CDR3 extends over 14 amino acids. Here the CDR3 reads CASPPGDPCYEQYF. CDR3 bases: TGTGCCAGCCCGCCGGGGGACCCTTGCTACGAGCAGTACTTC.

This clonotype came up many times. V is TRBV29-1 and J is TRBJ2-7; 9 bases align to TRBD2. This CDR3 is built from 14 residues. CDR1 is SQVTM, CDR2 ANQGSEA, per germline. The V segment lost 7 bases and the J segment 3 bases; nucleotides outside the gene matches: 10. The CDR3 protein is CSAKTAGGFYEQYF. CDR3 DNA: TGCAGCGCAAAGACAGCGGGGGGATTCTACGAGCAGTACTTC.

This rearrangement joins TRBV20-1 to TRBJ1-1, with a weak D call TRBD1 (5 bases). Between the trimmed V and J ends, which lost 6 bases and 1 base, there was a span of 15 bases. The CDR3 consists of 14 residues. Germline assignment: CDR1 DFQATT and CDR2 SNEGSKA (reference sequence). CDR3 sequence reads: CSARKPGRNTEAFF. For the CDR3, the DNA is TGCAGTGCGCGAAAGCCAGGGAGGAACACTGAAGCTTTCTTT.

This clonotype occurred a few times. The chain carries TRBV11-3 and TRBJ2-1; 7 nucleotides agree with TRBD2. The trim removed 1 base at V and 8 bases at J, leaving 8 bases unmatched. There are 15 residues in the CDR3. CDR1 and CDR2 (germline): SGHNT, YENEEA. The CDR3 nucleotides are TGTGCCAGCAGCTTAGGAGGGAGGGCCCGCGATGAGCAGTTCTTC. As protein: CASSLGGRARDEQFF. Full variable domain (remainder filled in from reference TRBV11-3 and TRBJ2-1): EAGVVQSPRYKIIEKKQPVAFWCNPISGHNTLYWYLQNLGQGPELLIRYENEEAVDDSQLPKDRFSAERLKGVDSTLKIQPAELGDSAVYLCASSLGGRARDEQFFGPGTRLTVL.

The CDR3 DNA sequence: TGCGCCAGCAGCCTAAACCGGGGAGGAGACTATGGCTACACCTTC. This codes for CASSLNRGGDYGYTF. The chain joins TRBV5-1 to TRBJ1-2, with D unclear. The CDR3 consists of 15 residues. Per the germline V gene, CDR1 is SGHRS and CDR2 is YFSETQ. V lost 4 bases, J lost 3 bases, and 16 bases lay in between.

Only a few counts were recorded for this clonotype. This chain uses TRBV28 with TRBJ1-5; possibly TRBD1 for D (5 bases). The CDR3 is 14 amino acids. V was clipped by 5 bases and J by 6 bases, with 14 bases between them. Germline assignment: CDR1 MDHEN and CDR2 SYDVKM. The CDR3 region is CASSGATRGQPQHF. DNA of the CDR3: TGTGCCAGCAGTGGGGCTACGAGAGGTCAGCCCCAGCATTTT.

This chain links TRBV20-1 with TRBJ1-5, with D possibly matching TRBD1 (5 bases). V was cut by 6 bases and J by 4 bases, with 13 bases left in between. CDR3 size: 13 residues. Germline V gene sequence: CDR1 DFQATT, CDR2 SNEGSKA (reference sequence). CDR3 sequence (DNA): TGCAGTGCAGCGAGACAGACAAATCAGCCCCAGCATTTT. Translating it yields CSAARQTNQPQHF.